The clone carrying this TCR beta chain was seen a handful of times. The PCR made use of 60 Vbeta and 13 Jbeta primers. The assay was immunoSEQ multiplex PCR, and TCRdb's table has in-frame clones only and misses some. The table includes 110,000 to 150,000 clones, roughly 80% detected once. The V gene end was trimmed by 3 bases and the J gene end by 7 bases; junction bases not matched to a gene: 3. This CDR3 spans 14 amino acids. Looked up from germline, CDR1 is MGHRA and CDR2 is YSYEKL. This entry belongs to a study of cytomegalovirus exposure and HLA in healthy donors. V gene TRBV4-1 combines with J gene TRBJ2-7, with 13 bases identical to TRBD2. Sequenced: PBMCs. The TCR originated in a female donor in good health and CMV-seronegative. CDR3 DNA sequence: TGCGCCAGCAGCCAGGGACTAGCGGGGCTGGAGCAGTACTTC. Protein product: CASSQGLAGLEQYF.